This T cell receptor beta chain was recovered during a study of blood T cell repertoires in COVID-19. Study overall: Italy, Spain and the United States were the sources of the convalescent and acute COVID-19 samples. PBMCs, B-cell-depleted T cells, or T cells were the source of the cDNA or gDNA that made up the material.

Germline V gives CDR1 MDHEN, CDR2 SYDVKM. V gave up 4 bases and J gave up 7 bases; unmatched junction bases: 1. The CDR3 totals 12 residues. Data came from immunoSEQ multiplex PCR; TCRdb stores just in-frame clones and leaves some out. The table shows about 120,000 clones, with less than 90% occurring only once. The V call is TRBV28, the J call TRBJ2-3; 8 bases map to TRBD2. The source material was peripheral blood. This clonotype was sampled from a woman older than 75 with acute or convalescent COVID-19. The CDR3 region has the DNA TGTGCCAGCAGTTCGGGAGGGAATACGCAGTATTTT. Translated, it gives CASSSGGNTQYF.